This is a list of T cell receptor beta chains from one sample in a study of CD8+CD57+ T cells in acquired aplastic anemia. TCRdb redid the calling of the reads with MiXCR, one entry per CDR3 protein. The sample has roughly 160,000 distinct CDR3 sequences; 60% to 80% are singletons. Input material: sorted CD4+, CD8+, or CD8+CD57+ T cells (not recorded which) from PBMCs. The receptors shown here come from a human donor with aplastic anemia. Each CDR3 is given with its conserved first and last residue.

v_call: TRBV7-8; j_call: TRBJ1-5; cdr3_aa: CASSFLGRNQPQHF
v_call: TRBV20-1; j_call: TRBJ2-3; cdr3_aa: CSAREGSTILTDTQYF
v_call: TRBV19; j_call: TRBJ2-2; cdr3_aa: CASTPEAAGELFF
v_call: TRBV7-3; j_call: TRBJ1-6; cdr3_aa: CASSTGAKNSPLHF
v_call: TRBV7-6; j_call: TRBJ2-1; cdr3_aa: CASSLWQGHRPRLNEQFF
v_call: TRBV12-3/TRBV12-4; j_call: TRBJ1-1; cdr3_aa: CASQGGTEAFF
v_call: TRBV20-1; j_call: TRBJ2-7; cdr3_aa: CSTQQSLAGSTYEQYF
v_call: TRBV10-3; j_call: TRBJ1-1; cdr3_aa: CAISESRTGGTEAFF
v_call: TRBV7-9; j_call: -; cdr3_aa: CASSSLTSRSEQYF
v_call: TRBV24-1; j_call: TRBJ1-1; cdr3_aa: CASSQTRMNTEAFF
v_call: TRBV7-3; j_call: TRBJ2-1; cdr3_aa: CASSPFGTSGYNEQFF
v_call: TRBV9; j_call: TRBJ1-6; cdr3_aa: CASSPLEGMGNSPLHF
v_call: TRBV2; j_call: TRBJ2-7; cdr3_aa: CASGTGQGVYEQYF
v_call: TRBV6-6; j_call: TRBJ2-7; cdr3_aa: CASSIQDNEQYF
v_call: TRBV20-1; j_call: TRBJ2-1; cdr3_aa: CSARDVSYNEQFF
v_call: TRBV9; j_call: TRBJ1-1; cdr3_aa: CASRQTTSEAFF